The next 3 T cell receptor beta chains were all read from a single sample in a study of cytomegalovirus exposure and HLA in healthy donors. The primer mix had 60 Vbeta and 13 Jbeta primers. TCRdb's table, derived via immunoSEQ multiplex PCR, lists solely in-frame clones and lacks some. The data show around 150,000 clones, 82% seen once. The specimen sequenced was PBMCs. Receptors were obtained from a girl between 10 and 17 years old in good health and CMV-seropositive.

The DNA of the CDR3 is TGTGCCTGGACCTACAACACTGAAGCTTTCTTT. As protein: CAWTYNTEAFF. The gene calls are TRBV30 and TRBJ1-1; D not resolved. V was cut by 4 bases and J by 2 bases, with 5 bases left in between. Germline assignment: CDR1 GTSNPN and CDR2 SVGIG (reference sequence). CDR3 length: 11 amino acids.

CDR3 nucleotides: TGTGCCAGCAGCTTAGGCCCGGCGGTCGGAAACACCATATATTTT. Residues: CASSLGPAVGNTIYF. J is TRBJ1-3 and V is TRBV7-9, with unresolved D. The V gene lost 1 base and the J gene lost 4 bases, with 11 bases spanning the gap. The CDR3 is 15 residues long. Looked up from germline, CDR1 is SEHNR and CDR2 is FQNEAQ (reference sequence).

The chain employs TRBV19 and TRBJ1-3; D not certain. CDR1 is LNHDA, CDR2 SQIVND, per germline (reference sequence). CDR3 length: 13 residues. Trimming cost V 9 bases and J 0 bases, with 9 bases left between them. This CDR3 is CASSHNSGNTIYF. CDR3 bases: TGTGCCAGCTCACACAACTCTGGAAACACCATATATTTT.